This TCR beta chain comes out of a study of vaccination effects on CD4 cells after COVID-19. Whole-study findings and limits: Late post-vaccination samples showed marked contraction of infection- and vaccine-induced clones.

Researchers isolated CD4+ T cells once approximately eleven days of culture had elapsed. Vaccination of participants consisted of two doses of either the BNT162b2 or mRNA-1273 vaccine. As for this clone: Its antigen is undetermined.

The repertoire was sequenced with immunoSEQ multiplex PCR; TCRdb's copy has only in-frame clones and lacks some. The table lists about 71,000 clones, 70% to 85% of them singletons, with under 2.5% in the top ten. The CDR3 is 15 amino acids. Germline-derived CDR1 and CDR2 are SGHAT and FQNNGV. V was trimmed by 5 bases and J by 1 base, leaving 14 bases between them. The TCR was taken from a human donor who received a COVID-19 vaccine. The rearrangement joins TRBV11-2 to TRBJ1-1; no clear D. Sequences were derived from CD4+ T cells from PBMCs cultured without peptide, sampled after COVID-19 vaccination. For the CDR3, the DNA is TGTGCCAGCAGCGGTGGTAGCGCGGGGAACACTGAAGCTTTCTTT. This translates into CASSGGSAGNTEAFF.